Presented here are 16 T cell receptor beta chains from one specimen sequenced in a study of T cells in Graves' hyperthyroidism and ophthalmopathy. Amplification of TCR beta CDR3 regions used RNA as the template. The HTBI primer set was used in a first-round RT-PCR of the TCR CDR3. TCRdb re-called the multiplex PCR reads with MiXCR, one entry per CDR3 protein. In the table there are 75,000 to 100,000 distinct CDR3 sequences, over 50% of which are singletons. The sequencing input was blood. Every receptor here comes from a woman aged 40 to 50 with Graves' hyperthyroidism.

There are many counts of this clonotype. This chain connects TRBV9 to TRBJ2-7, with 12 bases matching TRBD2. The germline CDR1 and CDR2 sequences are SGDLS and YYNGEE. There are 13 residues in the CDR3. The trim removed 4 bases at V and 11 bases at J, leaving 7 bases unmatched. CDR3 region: CASSTGLAGWEYF. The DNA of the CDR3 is TGTGCCAGCAGCACGGGACTAGCGGGCTGGGAGTACTTC.

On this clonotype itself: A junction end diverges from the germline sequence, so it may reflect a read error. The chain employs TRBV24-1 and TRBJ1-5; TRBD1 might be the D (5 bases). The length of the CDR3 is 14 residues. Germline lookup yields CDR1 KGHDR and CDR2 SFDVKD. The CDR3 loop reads CASSDRDSNQPQHF. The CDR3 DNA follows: TGTGCCAGCAGTGATCGGGACAGCAATCAGCCCCAGCATTTT.

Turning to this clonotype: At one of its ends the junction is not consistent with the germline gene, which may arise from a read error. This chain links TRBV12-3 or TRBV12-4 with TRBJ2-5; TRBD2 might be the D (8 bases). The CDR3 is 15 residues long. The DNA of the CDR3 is TGTGCCAGCAGTCTTAGCGGGACAGAACAAGAGACCCAGTACTTT. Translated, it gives CASSLSGTEQETQYF.

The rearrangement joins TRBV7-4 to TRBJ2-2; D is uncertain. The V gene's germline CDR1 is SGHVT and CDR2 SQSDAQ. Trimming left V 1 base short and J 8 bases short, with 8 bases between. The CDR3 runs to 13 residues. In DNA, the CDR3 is TGTGCCAGCAGCTTAGACGTTCGTGGGGAGCTGTTTTTT. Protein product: CASSLDVRGELFF. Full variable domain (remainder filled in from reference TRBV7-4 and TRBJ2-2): GAGVSQSPRYKVAKRGRDVALRCDSISGHVTLYWYRQTLGQGSEVLTYSQSDAQRDKSGRPSGRFSAERPERSVSTLKIQRTEQGDSAVYLCASSLDVRGELFFGEGSRLTVL.

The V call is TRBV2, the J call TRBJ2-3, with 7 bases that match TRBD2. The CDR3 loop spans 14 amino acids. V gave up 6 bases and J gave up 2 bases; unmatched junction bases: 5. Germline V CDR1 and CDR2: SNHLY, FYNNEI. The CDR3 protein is CASRTGGDTDTQYF. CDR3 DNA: TGTGCCAGCAGGACTGGGGGGGACACAGATACGCAGTATTTT.

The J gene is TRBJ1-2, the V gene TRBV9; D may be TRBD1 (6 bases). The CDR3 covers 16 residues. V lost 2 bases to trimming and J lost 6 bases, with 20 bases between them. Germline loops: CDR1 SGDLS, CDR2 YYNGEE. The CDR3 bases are TGTGCCAGCAGCGTGGCGGGGGCACCTTGGGTCCATGGCTACACCTTC. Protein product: CASSVAGAPWVHGYTF.

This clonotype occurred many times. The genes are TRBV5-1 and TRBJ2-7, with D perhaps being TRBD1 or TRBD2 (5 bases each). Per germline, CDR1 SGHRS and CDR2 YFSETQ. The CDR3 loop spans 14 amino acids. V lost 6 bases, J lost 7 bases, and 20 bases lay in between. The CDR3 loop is CASKRTTEVGEQYF. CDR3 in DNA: TGCGCCAGCAAGCGGACAACCGAGGTTGGGGAGCAGTACTTC. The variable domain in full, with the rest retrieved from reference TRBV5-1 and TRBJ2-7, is KAGVTQTPRYLIKTRGQQVTLSCSPISGHRSVSWYQQTPGQGLQFLFEYFSETQRNKGNFPGRFSGRQFSNSRSEMNVSTLELGDSALYLCASKRTTEVGEQYFGPGTRLTVT.

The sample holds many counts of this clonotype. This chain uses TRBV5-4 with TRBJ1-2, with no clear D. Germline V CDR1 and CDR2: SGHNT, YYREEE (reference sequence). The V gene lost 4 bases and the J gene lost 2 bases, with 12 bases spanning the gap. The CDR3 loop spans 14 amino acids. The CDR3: CASSRFQENYGYTF. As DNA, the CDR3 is TGTGCCAGCAGCCGGTTCCAGGAAAACTATGGCTACACCTTC.

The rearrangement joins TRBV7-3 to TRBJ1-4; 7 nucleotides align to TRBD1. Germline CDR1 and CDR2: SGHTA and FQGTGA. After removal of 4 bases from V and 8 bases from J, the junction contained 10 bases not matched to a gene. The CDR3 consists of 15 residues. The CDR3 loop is CASSSPGTADEKLFF. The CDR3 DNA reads TGTGCCAGCAGCTCCCCCGGGACAGCGGACGAAAAACTGTTTTTT.

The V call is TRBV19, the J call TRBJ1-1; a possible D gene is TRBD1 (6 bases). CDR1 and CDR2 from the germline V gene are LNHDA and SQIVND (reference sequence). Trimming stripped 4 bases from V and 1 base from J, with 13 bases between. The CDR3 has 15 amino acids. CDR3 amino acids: CASSRAGTQNTEAFF. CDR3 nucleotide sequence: TGTGCCAGTAGTAGAGCCGGGACACAGAACACTGAAGCTTTCTTT. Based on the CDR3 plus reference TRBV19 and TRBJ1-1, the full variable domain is DGGITQSPKYLFRKEGQNVTLSCEQNLNHDAMYWYRQDPGQGLRLIYYSQIVNDFQKGDIAEGYSVSREKKESFPLTVTSAQKNPTAFYLCASSRAGTQNTEAFFGQGTRLTVV.

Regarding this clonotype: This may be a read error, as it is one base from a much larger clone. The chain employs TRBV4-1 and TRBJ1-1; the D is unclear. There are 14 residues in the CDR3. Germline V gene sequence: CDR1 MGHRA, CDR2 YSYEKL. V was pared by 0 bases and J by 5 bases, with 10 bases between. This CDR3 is CASSQDGFGTEAFF. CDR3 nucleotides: TGCGCCAGCAGCCAAGATGGGTTTGGAACTGAAGCTTTCTTT.

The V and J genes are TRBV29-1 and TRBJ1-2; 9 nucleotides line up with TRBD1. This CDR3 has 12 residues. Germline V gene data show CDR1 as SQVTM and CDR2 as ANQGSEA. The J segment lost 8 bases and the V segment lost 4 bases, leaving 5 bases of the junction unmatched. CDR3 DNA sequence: TGCAGCGTTGGACAGGGGGGAGGCGGCTACACCTTC. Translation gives CSVGQGGGGYTF.

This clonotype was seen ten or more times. The CDR3 DNA is TGTGCCAGCAGTTCGAGACAGGGGGCGGCTGAAGCTTTCTTT. Translation gives CASSSRQGAAEAFF. This chain links TRBV7-9 with TRBJ1-1; TRBD1 matches at 10 bases. The CDR3 consists of 14 residues. Per the germline V gene, CDR1 is SEHNR and CDR2 is FQNEAQ (reference sequence). The ends lost 6 bases at V and 6 bases at J; junction bases unmatched: 7.

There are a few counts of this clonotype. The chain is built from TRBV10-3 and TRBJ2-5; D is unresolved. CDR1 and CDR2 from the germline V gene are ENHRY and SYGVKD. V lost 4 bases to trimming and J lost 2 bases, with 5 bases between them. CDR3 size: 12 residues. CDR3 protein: CAISGAQETQYF. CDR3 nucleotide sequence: TGTGCCATCAGTGGGGCGCAAGAGACCCAGTACTTC.

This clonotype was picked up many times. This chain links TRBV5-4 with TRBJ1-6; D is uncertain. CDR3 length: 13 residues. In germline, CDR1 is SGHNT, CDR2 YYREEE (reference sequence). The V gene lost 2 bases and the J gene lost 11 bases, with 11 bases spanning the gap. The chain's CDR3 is CASSFTGGAPLHF. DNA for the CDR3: TGTGCCAGCAGCTTCACGGGTGGGGCACCCCTCCACTTT.

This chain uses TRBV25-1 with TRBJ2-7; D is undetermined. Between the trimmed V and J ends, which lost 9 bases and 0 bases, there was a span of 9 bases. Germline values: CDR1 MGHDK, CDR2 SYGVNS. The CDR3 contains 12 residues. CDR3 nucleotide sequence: TGTGCCAGTGGAAGGAGCTCCTACGAGCAGTACTTC. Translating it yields CASGRSSYEQYF.